This T cell receptor beta chain stems from a study of blood T cell repertoires in COVID-19 (TCRdb year 2020). For the study in its entirety: The collaborator samples originated in the United States, Italy and Spain and spanned the acute and convalescent phases of COVID-19. The repertoires were made available in a free public database intended to serve as a resource for research on the immune response to SARS-CoV-2. Samples were obtained from the ongoing ImmuneRACE study (first 160 participants) and from over 1,000 subjects provided by 6 global collaborators. The material from the prospective study consisted of cDNA or gDNA derived from T cells, B-cell-depleted T cells, or PBMCs. Subjects who had been exposed to COVID-19, were actively infected with it, or had recovered from it provided the deeply sampled blood TCRbeta repertoires that made up the dataset. Where available, HLA class I and class II types were taken from metadata supplied by the sample provider and were not determined by assay-based typing. Nearly every sample came with metadata listing a de-identified subject ID, COVID-19 status, age in years and sex. Summary of the overall study and its limitations: The amount of clinical and demographic metadata varied by source and participant and was provided uncurated.

TCRbeta CDR3 regions were amplified from genomic DNA using the immunoSEQ Assay, a bias-controlled multiplex PCR. In the authors' own workflow: Nucleated cell counts per sample were estimated from amplification of reference gene primers within the assay. To quantify the absolute abundance of each unique TCRbeta CDR3 rearrangement, sequence reads were collapsed and filtered. Productive Simpson clonality was computed per sample as the square root of Simpson's diversity index over productive rearrangements. TCRdb obtained this table from immuneACCESS and retained in-frame rearrangements with V and J assigned. These tables miss some clones; where compared with another copy, unresolved V genes account for less than half of the shortfall, and the remainder is unexplained. The V and J calls and clone size come from that table; D and trimming were worked out from the DNA. The sample has 70,000 or so clones on record, 90% of them singletons. The ten largest clones represent about 9.8% of the sample.

With regard to this clone: Its cognate antigen has yet to be identified. Within one base of it there is no much larger clone, and no base qualities were kept.

Whole blood was collected in K2EDTA tubes by collaborating institutions according to the institutions' own protocols. For TCRbeta analysis, collaborators shipped samples as frozen whole blood, isolated PBMCs, or DNA extracted from either of those sample types. This clonotype was sampled from a human donor in a cohort sampled during active COVID-19. Sequenced sample: peripheral blood.

The DNA sequence follows: TGTGCCAGCAGCTTAAGGACTGCGGGGCACAATGAGCAGTTCTTC. Protein translation: CASSLRTAGHNEQFF. The rearranged chain carries TRBV7-9 and TRBJ2-1; matching of 6 bases hints at TRBD2 as the D gene. CDR1 and CDR2 were assigned from the germline V gene (reference sequence) as SEHNR and FQNEAQ. V is clipped by 2 bases and J by 5 bases, and the sequence between their germline boundaries is 13 bases long. The CDR3 numbers 15 residues from cysteine through phenylalanine. Left in the record is the CDR3 DNA by itself, 45 bases read in frame from the first base.